One sample yielded the 8 T cell receptor beta chains listed below, sequenced in a study of T cells in Graves' hyperthyroidism and ophthalmopathy. Regions amplified from RNA transcripts were the TCR beta CDR3 regions. HTBI primers were the set used in a first-round RT-PCR of the TCR CDR3. TCRdb reanalysed the multiplex PCR reads using MiXCR and keeps one entry per CDR3 protein. This table holds a few hundred thousand distinct CDR3 sequences, about a sixth found once. Sequencing used blood. These receptors came from a woman aged 45-65 years with Graves' hyperthyroidism.

This clonotype was counted only a few times. This rearrangement joins TRBV6-1 to TRBJ1-5, with D unresolved. CDR1 and CDR2 from the germline V gene are MNHNS and SASEGT. The V and J ends lost 10 bases and 3 bases respectively, with 13 bases between them. The CDR3 is 13 residues long. CDR3 sequence: CATRGPFNQPQHF. CDR3 nucleotides: TGTGCCACCCGGGGTCCCTTCAATCAGCCCCAGCATTTT.

The V gene is TRBV9, the J gene TRBJ2-7; 8 bases are shared with TRBD1. In germline, CDR1 is SGDLS, CDR2 YYNGEE. The CDR3 covers 15 residues. V was clipped by 4 bases and J by 0 bases; unmatched bases: 6. For the CDR3, the DNA is TGTGCCAGCAGCCCGGGGCAGGGGGCCTCCTACGAGCAGTACTTC. It is translated as CASSPGQGASYEQYF. Based on the CDR3 plus reference TRBV9 and TRBJ2-7, the full variable domain is DSGVTQTPKHLITATGQRVTLRCSPRSGDLSVYWYQQSLDQGLQFLIQYYNGEERAKGNILERFSAQQFPDLHSELNLSSLELGDSALYFCASSPGQGASYEQYFGPGTRLTVT.

This clonotype has ten or more counts. The chain recombines TRBV12-3 or TRBV12-4 with TRBJ2-7; unclear D gene. Between the trimmed V and J ends, which lost 5 bases and 2 bases, there was a span of 13 bases. CDR3 length: 14 residues. Here the CDR3 DNA reads TGTGCCAGCAGTCTACACCACCGTCCCTACGAGCAGTACTTC. This encodes CASSLHHRPYEQYF.

On this clonotype itself: A read error is possible here, since a much larger clone lies one base away. The chain employs TRBV7-9 and TRBJ2-3, with D uncertain. CDR3 length: 12 amino acids. CDR1 SEHNR and CDR2 FQNEAQ come from the germline V gene (reference sequence). V lost 6 bases to trimming and J lost 2 bases, with 6 bases between them. CDR3 coding DNA: TGTGCCAGCAGTTACCTCACAGATACGCAGTATTTT. As protein: CASSYLTDTQYF.

This clonotype has more than one count but fewer than ten. The chain has TRBV2 and TRBJ2-4; D is perhaps TRBD2 (5 bases). CDR1 is SNHLY and CDR2 is FYNNEI in the germline V gene. CDR3 length equals 16 residues. V lost 4 bases and J 0 bases, leaving 13 bases between the germline ends. This chain's CDR3 is CASSAEALLAKNIQYF. The CDR3 DNA follows: TGTGCCAGCAGTGCGGAGGCGCTATTAGCCAAAAACATTCAGTACTTC.

The DNA of the CDR3 is TGCGCCAGCATCCAGGGTTCTAGTGTTTCCGGGGAGCTGTTTTTT. Protein: CASIQGSSVSGELFF. This sequence joins TRBV5-1 and TRBJ2-2; tentatively, D is TRBD1 (5 bases). Germline lookup yields CDR1 SGHRS and CDR2 YFSETQ. Trimming left V 6 bases short and J 6 bases short, with 18 bases between. The CDR3 consists of 15 residues.

This clonotype showed up just a few times. The chain uses TRBV7-8 and TRBJ2-1, with 10 bases aligning to TRBD2. Trimming at V came to 5 bases and at J to 0 bases, leaving 10 bases not matched to a gene. Germline CDR1 reads SGHVS; CDR2 reads FQNEAQ. The CDR3 is 18 residues long. DNA of the CDR3: TGTGCCAGCAGCCCCTACCTAGCGGGAGATACCTCCTACAATGAGCAGTTCTTC. Its protein product is CASSPYLAGDTSYNEQFF. Variable domain in full (rest from reference TRBV7-8 and TRBJ2-1): GAGVSQSPRYKVAKRGQDVALRCDPISGHVSLFWYQQALGQGPEFLTYFQNEAQLDKSGLPSDRFFAERPEGSVSTLKIQRTQQEDSAVYLCASSPYLAGDTSYNEQFFGPGTRLTVL.

This clonotype showed up many times. The genes are TRBV11-2 and TRBJ2-3; TRBD1 agrees at 10 bases. Germline assignment: CDR1 SGHAT and CDR2 FQNNGV. The CDR3 spans 15 residues. J was trimmed by 3 bases and V by 7 bases; bases with no gene match: 7. The CDR3 region is CASTVGGQGTDTQYF. CDR3 nucleotides: TGTGCCAGCACCGTAGGGGGACAGGGGACAGATACGCAGTATTTT.